Below are 10 T cell receptor beta chains sequenced from a single sample in a study of T-cell reconstitution after alpha-beta-depleted transplantation in children. Preparation of the TCRbeta library was carried out with unique molecular identifiers. TCRdb re-called the PCR reads through MiXCR, storing one row per CDR3 protein. The sample consists of about half a million distinct CDR3 sequences, under 15% of them appearing once. Sequences were derived from PBMCs from the stem cell graft donor, sampled from the stem cell graft. Every receptor here comes from a human donor who donated a stem cell graft to a child with combined immunodeficiency.

In its sample, this clonotype was seen many times. The chain has TRBV5-5 and TRBJ2-7; maybe TRBD2 (6 bases). The germline V gene encodes CDR1 SGHKS and CDR2 YYEKEE (reference sequence). This CDR3 region has 15 residues. The V gene lost 0 bases and the J gene lost 3 bases, with 13 bases spanning the gap. The CDR3 nucleotides read TGTGCCAGCAGCTTGGGGCAGGGAGGCTTCTACGAGCAGTACTTC. Encoded protein: CASSLGQGGFYEQYF.

The sample holds many counts of this clonotype. The chain recombines TRBV6-5 with TRBJ2-2; D is possibly TRBD2 (6 bases). V was cut by 8 bases and J by 6 bases, with 10 bases left in between. The CDR3 has 12 amino acids. Germline CDR1 is MNHEY and CDR2 is SVGAGI. The CDR3 spells CASGRSAGELFF. The CDR3 nucleotides are TGTGCCAGCGGGAGGAGCGCCGGGGAGCTGTTTTTT.

This clonotype has at least ten counts. The CDR3 loop reads CASSGSLDNTGELFF. In DNA form, the CDR3 reads TGTGCCAGCAGCGGGAGCCTCGATAACACCGGGGAGCTGTTTTTT. The chain couples TRBV6-4 to TRBJ2-2; the D gene is possibly TRBD2 (6 bases). This CDR3 contains 15 residues. Trimming cost V 6 bases and J 2 bases, with 13 bases left between them. Germline V gene lookup returns CDR1 MRHNA and CDR2 SNTAGT.

This clonotype was observed many times. The rearrangement links TRBV27 to TRBJ2-7; D is undetermined. CDR1 and CDR2 from the germline V gene are MNHEY and SMNVEV (reference sequence). Trimming removed 5 bases from V and 1 base from J, with 12 bases in between. The CDR3 totals 14 residues. In nucleotides, the CDR3 is TGTGCCAGCAGTCCACGGGCCGTATCCTACGAGCAGTACTTC. Residues: CASSPRAVSYEQYF.

This chain uses TRBV21-1 with TRBJ2-6; the table's D gene call, TRBD1, was not cross checked with the DNA. TRBV21-1 is marked as a pseudogene. The CDR3 has 18 amino acids. The CDR3 sequence: CASSKGWQGPSGANVLTF. CDR3 in DNA: TGTGCCAGCAGCAAAGGGTGGCAGGGACCATCTGGGGCCAACGTCCTGACTTTC.

This clonotype was counted a few times. The chain uses TRBV11-1 and TRBJ2-1; D is tentatively TRBD1 or TRBD2 (6 bases each). This CDR3 has 19 residues. Per the germline V gene, CDR1 is SGHAT and CDR2 is FQDESV (reference sequence). Trimming removed 1 base from V and 0 bases from J, with 19 bases in between. Here the CDR3 reads CASSLEGGKTTGSYNEQFF. CDR3 sequence (DNA): TGTGCCAGCAGCTTAGAGGGGGGAAAGACTACCGGCTCCTACAATGAGCAGTTCTTC.

This clonotype has only a few counts. The rearrangement uses TRBV7-9 and TRBJ2-7; the match to TRBD1 covers 8 bases. Germline values: CDR1 SEHNR, CDR2 FQNEAQ (reference sequence). The length of the CDR3 is 14 residues. The ends lost 5 bases at V and 3 bases at J; junction bases unmatched: 6. CDR3 coding DNA: TGTGCCAGCAGCGCGGGACAGGTCTACTACGAGCAGTACTTC. Translating gives CASSAGQVYYEQYF.

The V and J genes are TRBV14 and TRBJ2-2; D is perhaps TRBD1 (5 bases). With 2 bases removed from V and 6 bases from J, the gap between germline ends came to 19 bases. The CDR3 extends over 17 amino acids. Germline V gene sequence: CDR1 SGHDN, CDR2 FVKESK. Written as DNA, the CDR3 is TGTGCCAGCAGCCAATTGTTCGACAGTCCAACACCCGGGGAGCTGTTTTTT. It specifies CASSQLFDSPTPGELFF.

The chain is built from TRBV10-3 and TRBJ2-2; tentatively, D is TRBD2 (6 bases). Germline-derived CDR1 and CDR2 are ENHRY and SYGVKD. Trimming shortened V by 0 bases and J by 3 bases, and 11 bases separated the two germline ends. The CDR3 sequence is 16 residues long. This CDR3 reads CAISESGGVDTGELFF. The CDR3 DNA sequence: TGTGCCATCAGTGAGTCTGGCGGGGTAGACACCGGGGAGCTGTTTTTT.

This chain joins TRBV5-8 and TRBJ2-7, with D tentatively TRBD2 (6 bases). Germline V CDR1 and CDR2: SGHTS, YDEGEE. Trimming removed 4 bases from V and 3 bases from J, with 14 bases in between. This CDR3 has 14 amino acids. CDR3 sequence: CASSPAGGNYEQYF. The CDR3 DNA reads TGTGCCAGCAGCCCGGCCGGGGGAAACTACGAGCAGTACTTC.